Following are 24 T cell receptor beta chains from one sample sequenced in a study of T cells in Graves' hyperthyroidism and ophthalmopathy. RNA transcripts gave rise to amplified TCR beta CDR3 regions. RT-PCR in the first round (using the HTBI primer set) targeted the TCR CDR3. TCRdb ran MiXCR on the multiplex PCR reads and lists one entry per CDR3 protein. The data contain 300,000 to 400,000 distinct CDR3 sequences, 21% of them singletons. Sequencing was carried out using blood. The receptors derive from a woman aged 45 to 65 with Graves' hyperthyroidism.

In its sample, this clonotype was seen a few times. The chain couples TRBV5-1 to TRBJ1-6; TRBD1 agrees at 8 bases. V lost 4 bases and J lost 9; bases outside the gene matches: 12. CDR3 length: 16 amino acids. CDR1 SGHRS and CDR2 YFSETQ come from the germline V gene. The CDR3 sequence: CASSLSQTGGSSPLHF. The CDR3 bases are TGCGCCAGCAGCCTTTCCCAAACAGGGGGATCTTCACCCCTCCACTTT.

V is TRBV2 and J is TRBJ1-4; a weak D match, TRBD1 (5 bases). The CDR3 has 15 amino acids. Germline V gives CDR1 SNHLY, CDR2 FYNNEI. Trimming shortened V by 6 bases and J by 8 bases, and 19 bases separated the two germline ends. CDR3: CASRSIGGVKEKLFF. Here the CDR3 DNA reads TGTGCCAGCAGATCCATTGGAGGGGTCAAGGAAAAACTGTTTTTT.

This clonotype was detected only a few times. This rearrangement joins TRBV2 to TRBJ2-2; TRBD1 agrees at 7 bases. Germline V gene data show CDR1 as SNHLY and CDR2 as FYNNEI. Trimming took 5 bases from V and 6 from J; bases not matched to a gene: 6. The CDR3 is 14 amino acids. CDR3 nucleotides: TGTGCCAGCAGTCGGACAGGTCTAGCCGGGGAGCTGTTTTTT. Translating it yields CASSRTGLAGELFF.

The chain carries TRBV12-3 or TRBV12-4 and TRBJ2-7; D call uncertain. Trimming cost V 3 bases and J 3 bases, with 9 bases left between them. The CDR3 spans 13 residues. CDR3 region: CASSFGIDYEQYF. The DNA for the CDR3 is TGTGCCAGCAGTTTTGGGATAGACTACGAGCAGTACTTC.

This clonotype was observed at least ten times. This sequence joins TRBV28 and TRBJ1-2, with D uncertain. The CDR3 has 15 amino acids. V gave up 1 base and J gave up 4 bases, with 13 bases separating them. Germline V lookup: CDR1 MDHEN, CDR2 SYDVKM. CDR3 sequence reads: CASSLLGVVSYGYTF. The CDR3 DNA sequence: TGTGCCAGCAGTTTATTGGGAGTGGTGAGCTATGGCTACACCTTC.

The V call is TRBV28, the J call TRBJ1-3; D is undetermined. Germline V gives CDR1 MDHEN, CDR2 SYDVKM. The CDR3 is made up of 11 amino acids. Between the trimmed V and J ends, which lost 8 bases and 6 bases, there was a span of 8 bases. The CDR3 DNA reads as TGTGCCAGCGGGATCAAAAACACCATATATTTT. Protein: CASGIKNTIYF. The full variable domain, with the rest looked up from reference TRBV28 and TRBJ1-3, is DVKVTQSSRYLVKRTGEKVFLECVQDMDHENMFWYRQDPGLGLRLIYFSYDVKMKEKGDIPEGYSVSREKKERFSLILESASTNQTSMYLCASGIKNTIYFGEGSWLTVV.

This clonotype was seen a few times. CDR3 in DNA: TGCGCCAGCAGCTGGGAGGAGGGAGCTCTCGACAATGAGCAGTTCTTC. It codes for CASSWEEGALDNEQFF. V usage is TRBV5-1 and J usage is TRBJ2-1, with D perhaps matching TRBD2 (6 bases). Trimming shortened V by 3 bases and J by 5 bases, and 18 bases separated the two germline ends. The CDR3 loop spans 16 amino acids. Germline CDR1 and CDR2: SGHRS and YFSETQ.

The rearrangement uses TRBV28 and TRBJ2-7; 10 bases match TRBD1. The germline gives CDR1 MDHEN, CDR2 SYDVKM. This CDR3 spans 15 amino acids. V lost 10 bases and J lost 2; bases outside the gene matches: 11. The CDR3 loop reads CATSFSGTGAYEQYF. The CDR3 DNA sequence: TGTGCCACCTCTTTTTCCGGGACAGGGGCCTACGAGCAGTACTTC. The full variable domain, its missing parts supplied by reference TRBV28 and TRBJ2-7, is DVKVTQSSRYLVKRTGEKVFLECVQDMDHENMFWYRQDPGLGLRLIYFSYDVKMKEKGDIPEGYSVSREKKERFSLILESASTNQTSMYLCATSFSGTGAYEQYFGPGTRLTVT.

This clonotype has just a few counts. The rearrangement links TRBV5-1 to TRBJ2-6; D unclear. Trimming took off 4 bases at V and 2 bases at J, with 10 bases between the two ends. The germline CDR1 and CDR2 sequences are SGHRS and YFSETQ. CDR3 length: 15 residues. The CDR3 DNA follows: TGCGCCAGCAGCAACCCGACGGCTGGGGCCAACGTCCTGACTTTC. This encodes CASSNPTAGANVLTF. Based on the CDR3 plus reference TRBV5-1 and TRBJ2-6, the full variable domain is KAGVTQTPRYLIKTRGQQVTLSCSPISGHRSVSWYQQTPGQGLQFLFEYFSETQRNKGNFPGRFSGRQFSNSRSEMNVSTLELGDSALYLCASSNPTAGANVLTFGAGSRLTVL.

This clonotype was seen ten or more times. The chain joins TRBV7-9 to TRBJ1-2; D gene unclear. This CDR3 has 14 residues. CDR1 SEHNR and CDR2 FQNEAQ come from the germline V gene (reference sequence). With 5 bases removed from V and 8 bases from J, the gap between germline ends came to 18 bases. CDR3 sequence (DNA): TGTGCCAGCAGCCAGTCACGGACGGTTCCGGGCTACACCTTC. Translating it yields CASSQSRTVPGYTF.

This clonotype was seen many times. The chain is built from TRBV24-1 and TRBJ2-5; a possible D gene is TRBD1 (8 bases). CDR3 size: 15 residues. V shed 1 base and J shed 5 bases, with 13 bases lying between them. Per the germline V gene, CDR1 is KGHDR and CDR2 is SFDVKD. CDR3 DNA sequence: TGTGCCACCAGTGATTTCGGACAGGGAGGGGAGACCCAGTACTTC. Its protein product is CATSDFGQGGETQYF.

The rearrangement uses TRBV20-1 and TRBJ2-3; TRBD2 aligns across 14 bases. Germline V gives CDR1 DFQATT, CDR2 SNEGSKA (reference sequence). The CDR3 is 18 amino acids. Trimming at V came to 1 base and at J to 2 bases, leaving 8 bases not matched to a gene. In DNA, the CDR3 is TGCAGTGCTAGAGTAATAGGACTAGCGGGAGGAAACACAGATACGCAGTATTTT. Its protein product is CSARVIGLAGGNTDTQYF.

This clonotype was counted between two and nine times. The J gene is TRBJ2-2, the V gene TRBV2; TRBD1 matches 10 bases. This CDR3 contains 19 residues. V lost 6 bases to trimming and J lost 2 bases; unmatched junction nucleotides: 15. Germline CDR1 and CDR2: SNHLY and FYNNEI. The CDR3 sequence: CASRMTLSGTGENTGELFF. Written as DNA, the CDR3 is TGTGCCAGCAGGATGACTCTCTCCGGGACAGGGGAAAACACCGGGGAGCTGTTTTTT.

Ten or more counts support this clonotype. V is TRBV28 and J is TRBJ1-1; D is unclear. CDR1 and CDR2 from the germline V gene are MDHEN and SYDVKM. The CDR3 sequence is 17 residues long. Trimming pared 5 bases from V and 0 bases from J, leaving 19 bases between. In nucleotides, the CDR3 is TGTGCCAGCAGTAAGAGTGGTTTGCTGCAGGTGAACACTGAAGCTTTCTTT. Protein product: CASSKSGLLQVNTEAFF.

V is TRBV14 and J is TRBJ2-6; D is undetermined. The CDR3 sequence is 17 residues long. V shed 4 bases and J shed 0 bases, with 13 bases lying between them. Germline V gene data show CDR1 as SGHDN and CDR2 as FVKESK. The DNA for the CDR3 is TGTGCCAGCAGCCGAGTTGGAGCGCTCTCTGGGGCCAACGTCCTGACTTTC. The encoded protein is CASSRVGALSGANVLTF.

The chain links TRBV6-1 to TRBJ1-1, with D unclear. The CDR3 runs 14 residues. Trimming left V 6 bases short and J 4 bases short, with 15 bases between. Germline V lookup: CDR1 MNHNS, CDR2 SASEGT. The CDR3 DNA sequence: TGTGCCAGCAGGCCTCATGGTAGCGGCACTGAAGCTTTCTTT. It encodes CASRPHGSGTEAFF.

V gene TRBV29-1 combines with J gene TRBJ2-3; D could derive from TRBD1 or TRBD2 (5 bases each). The V end lost 6 bases, the J end lost 1 base, and 20 bases lay between the germline ends. The CDR3 consists of 16 residues. Germline V gene sequence: CDR1 SQVTM, CDR2 ANQGSEA. CDR3 coding DNA: TGCAGCGTGCAAACTCCCGGGACGCCTCGCACAGATACGCAGTATTTT. Protein: CSVQTPGTPRTDTQYF.

The chain links TRBV2 to TRBJ1-1; no definite D call. Trimming took off 1 base at V and 1 base at J, with 7 bases between the two ends. Germline CDR1 SNHLY, CDR2 FYNNEI. The CDR3 covers 14 residues. The CDR3: CASSEGWGNTEAFF. The CDR3 DNA reads as TGTGCCAGCAGTGAAGGATGGGGGAACACTGAAGCTTTCTTT.

This clonotype was detected only a few times. V is TRBV6-1 and J is TRBJ1-3; D not resolved. The CDR3 consists of 15 residues. Looked up from germline, CDR1 is MNHNS and CDR2 is SASEGT. Trimming took 0 bases from V and 0 from J, leaving 6 bases between them. The CDR3 loop reads CASSEASFSGNTIYF. CDR3 nucleotides: TGTGCCAGCAGTGAAGCGTCCTTCTCTGGAAACACCATATATTTT.

This clonotype was recorded at least ten times. The V call is TRBV28, the J call TRBJ2-1; 14 nucleotides align to TRBD2. Germline CDR1 is MDHEN and CDR2 is SYDVKM. J gave up 6 bases and V 4 bases, and 14 bases lay outside the gene matches. The length of the CDR3 is 19 residues. The DNA of the CDR3 is TGTGCCAGCAGTTCCTACGGGACTAGCGGGAGAAGAGGTTTCAATGAGCAGTTCTTC. Translating it yields CASSSYGTSGRRGFNEQFF.

This clonotype was picked up many times. This chain joins TRBV12-3 or TRBV12-4 and TRBJ1-2; D uncertain. This CDR3 has 13 residues. Trimming took 6 bases from V and 5 from J, leaving 13 bases between them. This CDR3 reads CASSYRGSYGYTF. CDR3 nucleotides: TGTGCCAGCAGCTACCGGGGTAGTTATGGCTACACCTTC.

Ten or more counts support this clonotype. The CDR3: CAWDRAGNQPQHF. Here the CDR3 DNA reads TGTGCCTGGGACAGGGCTGGCAATCAGCCCCAGCATTTT. The rearrangement links TRBV30 to TRBJ1-5; TRBD1 matches 7 bases. Trimming at V came to 5 bases and at J to 2 bases, leaving 3 bases not matched to a gene. The germline CDR1 and CDR2 sequences are GTSNPN and SVGIG (reference sequence). The CDR3 has 13 amino acids.

This clonotype was recorded many times. The chain recombines TRBV2 with TRBJ2-5, with TRBD2 matching 9 bases. The V gene's germline CDR1 is SNHLY and CDR2 FYNNEI. This CDR3 is 15 amino acids long. Trimming at V came to 6 bases and at J to 1 base, leaving 6 bases not matched to a gene. The CDR3 coding sequence is TGTGCCAGCAGGAAGACTAGCGGTGTCCAAGAGACCCAGTACTTC. Encoded protein: CASRKTSGVQETQYF.

This clonotype was seen repeatedly, ten times or more. The J gene is TRBJ1-6, the V gene TRBV12-3 or TRBV12-4; 7 nucleotides align to TRBD1. J lost 0 bases, V lost 5 bases, and 10 bases had no gene match. This CDR3 is built from 18 residues. The CDR3 protein is CASSRGTGDSSYNSPLHF. The CDR3 coding sequence is TGTGCCAGCAGTCGGGGGACGGGGGACAGCTCCTATAATTCACCCCTCCACTTT.